Described below is a single TCR beta chain sequence and its context. This specimen comes from a study of T-cell memory formation after mild COVID-19. This CDR3 spans 15 amino acids. The germline V gene encodes CDR1 SEHNR and CDR2 FQNEAQ (reference sequence). Trimming took 0 bases from V and 2 from J; bases not matched to a gene: 4. TCRdb passed the 5' RACE reads through MiXCR, listing each CDR3 protein once. The sample carries around 200,000 distinct CDR3 sequences, 16% recorded once. Specimen: PBMCs or a T cell subset sorted from them (not recorded which). This chain connects TRBV7-9 to TRBJ2-7; 7 nucleotides match TRBD1. The TCR sequence derives from an adult woman who had mild COVID-19 (a few samples of this study predate the infection). Cell type and time point are not known. The CDR3 here is CASSLAGTVAYEQYV. The DNA of the CDR3 is TGTGCCAGCAGCTTAGCCGGGACAGTGGCCTACGAGCAGTACGTC.